The sequence of this TCR beta chain was determined in a study of blood T cell repertoires in COVID-19. Whole-study context: Samples of COVID-19 (acute and convalescent) were obtained from the United States, Italy and Spain. PBMCs, B-cell-depleted T cells, or T cells provided the cDNA or gDNA that made up the material.

Germline V gene lookup returns CDR1 MNHEY and CDR2 SMNVEV (reference sequence). CDR3 size: 14 residues. Germline trimming cut 6 bases from V and 2 bases from J; bases unmatched to any gene: 5. In the authors' methods: Estimation of nucleated cell counts relied on the amplification of reference gene primers. Some clones are missing from TCRdb's copy, which holds only in-frame ones; the method was immunoSEQ multiplex PCR. V and J calls and clone size are as listed in that table; D and trimming were resolved from the DNA. Of roughly 230,000 clones detected, about four fifths appear once; the ten largest clones hold about 3%.

Sequencing was done on a sample of PBMCs or T cells enriched from blood (not recorded which). This chain connects TRBV27 to TRBJ2-3; 7 bases agree with TRBD2. The clonotype was recovered from a man in his fifties or sixties who had recovered from COVID-19. CDR3 protein: CASSHRDYTDTQYF. As DNA, the CDR3 is TGTGCCAGCAGCCATCGGGACTACACAGATACGCAGTATTTT.